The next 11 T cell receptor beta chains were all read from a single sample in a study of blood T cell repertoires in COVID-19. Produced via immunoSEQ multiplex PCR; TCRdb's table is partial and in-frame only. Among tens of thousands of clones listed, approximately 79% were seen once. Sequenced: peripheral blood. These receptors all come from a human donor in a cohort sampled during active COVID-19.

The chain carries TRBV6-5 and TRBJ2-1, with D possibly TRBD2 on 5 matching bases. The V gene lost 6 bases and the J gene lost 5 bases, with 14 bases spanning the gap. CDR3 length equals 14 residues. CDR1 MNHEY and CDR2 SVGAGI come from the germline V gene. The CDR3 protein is CASRREPRHNEQFF. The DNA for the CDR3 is TGTGCCAGCAGGAGGGAGCCGCGGCACAATGAGCAGTTCTTC.

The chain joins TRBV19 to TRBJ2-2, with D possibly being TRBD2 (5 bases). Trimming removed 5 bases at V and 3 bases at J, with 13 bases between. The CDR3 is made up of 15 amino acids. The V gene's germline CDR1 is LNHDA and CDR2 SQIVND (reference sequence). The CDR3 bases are TGTGCCAGTAGTGTACTAGGCTGGGACACCGGGGAGCTGTTTTTT. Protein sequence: CASSVLGWDTGELFF.

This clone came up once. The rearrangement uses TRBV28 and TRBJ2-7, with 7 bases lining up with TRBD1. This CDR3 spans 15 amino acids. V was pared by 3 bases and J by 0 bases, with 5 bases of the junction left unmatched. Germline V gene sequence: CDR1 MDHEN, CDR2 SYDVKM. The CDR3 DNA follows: TGTGCCAGCAGTTTTAGGACAGGTTACTCCTACGAGCAGTACTTC. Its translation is CASSFRTGYSYEQYF.

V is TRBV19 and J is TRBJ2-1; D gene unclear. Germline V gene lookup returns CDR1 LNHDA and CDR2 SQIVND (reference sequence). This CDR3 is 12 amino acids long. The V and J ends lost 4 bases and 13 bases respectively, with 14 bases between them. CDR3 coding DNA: TGTGCCAGTAGTACCCCTCTAGGAGCCCAGTTCTTC. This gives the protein CASSTPLGAQFF.

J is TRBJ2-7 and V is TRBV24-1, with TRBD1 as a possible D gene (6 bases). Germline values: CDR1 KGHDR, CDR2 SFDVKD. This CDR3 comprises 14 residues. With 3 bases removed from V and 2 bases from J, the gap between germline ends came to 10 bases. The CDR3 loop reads CATSDPDRPYEQYF. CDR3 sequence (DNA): TGTGCCACCAGTGATCCGGACAGACCCTACGAGCAGTACTTC.

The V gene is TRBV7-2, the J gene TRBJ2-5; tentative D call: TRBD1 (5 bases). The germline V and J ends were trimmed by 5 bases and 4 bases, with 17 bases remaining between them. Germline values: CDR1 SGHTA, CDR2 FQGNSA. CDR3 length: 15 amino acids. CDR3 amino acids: CASSKLRRDGETQYF. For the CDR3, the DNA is TGTGCCAGCAGCAAATTGCGCAGGGATGGAGAGACCCAGTACTTC.

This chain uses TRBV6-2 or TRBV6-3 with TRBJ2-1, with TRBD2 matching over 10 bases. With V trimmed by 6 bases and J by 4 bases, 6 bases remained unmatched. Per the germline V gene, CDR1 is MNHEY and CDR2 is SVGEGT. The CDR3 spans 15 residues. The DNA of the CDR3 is TGTGCCAGCAGCTCAAGCGGGAGGGTATACAATGAGCAGTTCTTC. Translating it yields CASSSSGRVYNEQFF.

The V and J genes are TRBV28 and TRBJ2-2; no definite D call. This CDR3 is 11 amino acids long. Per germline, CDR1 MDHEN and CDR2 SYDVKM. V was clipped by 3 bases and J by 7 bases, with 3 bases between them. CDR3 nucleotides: TGTGCCAGCAGTTTCCTCGGGGAGCTGTTTTTT. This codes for CASSFLGELFF.

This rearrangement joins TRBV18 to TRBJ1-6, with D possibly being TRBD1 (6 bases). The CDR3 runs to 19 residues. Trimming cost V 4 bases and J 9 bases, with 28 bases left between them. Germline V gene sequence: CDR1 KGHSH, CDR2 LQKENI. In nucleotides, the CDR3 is TGTGCCAGCTCACGAATCAGAACAACAGGGTGGGGAATGTCTTCACCCCTCCACTTT. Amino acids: CASSRIRTTGWGMSSPLHF.

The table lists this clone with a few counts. CDR3 DNA sequence: TGTGCCAGCAGCTTAGACAAACGCAATCAGCCCCAGCATTTT. Its translation is CASSLDKRNQPQHF. The rearrangement uses TRBV7-2 and TRBJ1-5; no reliable D call. Trimming took off 1 base at V and 2 bases at J, with 6 bases between the two ends. The CDR3 runs to 14 residues. CDR1 is SGHTA and CDR2 is FQGNSA in the germline V gene.

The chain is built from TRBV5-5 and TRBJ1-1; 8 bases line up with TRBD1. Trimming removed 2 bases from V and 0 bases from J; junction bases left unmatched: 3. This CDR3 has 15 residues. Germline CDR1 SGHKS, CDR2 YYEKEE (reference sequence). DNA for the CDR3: TGTGCCAGCAGCTTCGGGACAGGTATGAACACTGAAGCTTTCTTT. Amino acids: CASSFGTGMNTEAFF. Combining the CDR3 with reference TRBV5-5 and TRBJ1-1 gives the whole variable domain DAGVTQSPTHLIKTRGQQVTLRCSPISGHKSVSWYQQVLGQGPQFIFQYYEKEERGRGNFPDRFSARQFPNYSSELNVNALLLGDSALYLCASSFGTGMNTEAFFGQGTRLTVV.